The following is a T cell receptor beta chain sequence with its context. The sample belongs to a study of Ad26.COV2.S vaccination and SARS-CoV-2 variants. Treatment indicated: 19 received Ad26.COV2.S at low or high dose, single or two shots; several received placebo; per-sample allocation not given. Material that was analyzed had been drawn on day 63 after the first vaccine or placebo injection. V was cut by 2 bases and J by 5 bases, with 8 bases left in between. The CDR3 loop spans 13 amino acids. The germline V gene encodes CDR1 LGHNT and CDR2 FRNRAP. Generated by immunoSEQ multiplex PCR, the TCRdb table keeps only in-frame clones and is missing some. The table records 300,000 to 400,000 clones, roughly nine tenths of them present only once.

Sequenced here: peripheral blood, sampled in a trial of Ad26.COV2.S vaccine versus placebo. The chain uses TRBV12-5 and TRBJ2-3; a weak D match, TRBD1 (5 bases). This receptor was identified in a person between 18 and 65 years old who received the Ad26.COV2.S COVID-19 vaccine or a placebo. CDR3 amino acids: CASGLTGQDTQYF. The CDR3 nucleotides read TGTGCTAGTGGTTTGACAGGACAAGATACGCAGTATTTT.